This entry lists 24 T cell receptor beta chains sequenced from one sample in a study of T cell responses to AZD1222 COVID-19 vaccine. The protocol was immunoSEQ multiplex PCR, while the TCRdb copy is restricted to in-frame clones and leaves out a portion. The data contain approximately 150,000 clones, about 89% of them singletons. The input for sequencing was peripheral blood, taken 28 days after the second AZD1222 dose. The receptors here all came from an adult who received the AZD1222 COVID-19 vaccine.

This sequence joins TRBV9 and TRBJ2-1; no clear D. The CDR3 length is 12 residues. V was clipped by 0 bases and J by 8 bases, with 6 bases between them. Germline assignment: CDR1 SGDLS and CDR2 YYNGEE. CDR3 sequence reads: CASSVDVYEQFF. CDR3 DNA: TGTGCCAGCAGCGTAGACGTATATGAGCAGTTCTTC.

The CDR3 is CASSQDLRNTEAFF. The CDR3 bases are TGTGCCAGCAGCCAAGATTTGAGGAACACTGAAGCTTTCTTT. This chain joins TRBV4-2 and TRBJ1-1; D call uncertain. The CDR3 sequence is 14 residues long. The germline CDR1 and CDR2 sequences are LGHNA and YNFKEQ. Trimming took off 0 bases at V and 1 base at J, with 6 bases between the two ends.

This clone has a single count. The chain employs TRBV4-3 and TRBJ2-7; 12 bases are a match to TRBD2. The CDR3 is made up of 15 amino acids. The junction had 2 bases not matched to a gene; V was cut back by 2 bases and J by 3 bases. The germline V gene has CDR1 LGHNA and CDR2 YSLEER. The chain's CDR3 is CASSQLAGGFYEQYF. The CDR3 DNA is TGCGCCAGCAGCCAACTAGCGGGGGGGTTCTACGAGCAGTACTTC.

This clone appeared a single time. This chain connects TRBV6-2 or TRBV6-3 to TRBJ1-5; 9 bases map to TRBD1. V lost 5 bases, J lost 6 bases, and 8 bases stayed unmatched. The germline CDR1 and CDR2 sequences are MNHEY and SVGEGT. The CDR3 length is 15 residues. The CDR3 here is CASSRAGTGSQPQHF. As DNA, the CDR3 is TGTGCCAGCAGTCGCGCCGGGACAGGGTCTCAGCCCCAGCATTTT.

The J gene is TRBJ2-3, the V gene TRBV5-4, with 9 bases aligning to TRBD2. The CDR3 is 16 residues long. Trimming at V came to 1 base and at J to 0 bases, leaving 3 bases not matched to a gene. Per the germline V gene, CDR1 is SGHNT and CDR2 is YYREEE (reference sequence). This CDR3 reads CASSLPTSGSTDTQYF. CDR3 nucleotide sequence: TGTGCCAGCAGCTTGCCTACTAGCGGGAGCACAGATACGCAGTATTTT.

This sequence joins TRBV19 and TRBJ1-2; D is ambiguous. Germline assignment: CDR1 LNHDA and CDR2 SQIVND (reference sequence). CDR3 size: 12 residues. Trimming shortened V by 5 bases and J by 14 bases, and 18 bases separated the two germline ends. CDR3 sequence reads: CASSSRWTAGTF. In nucleotides, the CDR3 is TGTGCCAGTAGTTCTCGCTGGACCGCTGGTACCTTC.

Note on this clone: The junction and the germline gene differ at one end; a read error may be behind it. The rearrangement uses TRBV10-1 and TRBJ1-3, with TRBD1 as a possible D gene (5 bases). Germline V gene lookup returns CDR1 WNHNN and CDR2 SYGVQD (reference sequence). CDR3 size: 11 residues. CDR3 amino acids: CASSESGLLDF. Written as DNA, the CDR3 is TGCGCCAGCAGTGAGTCGGGACTGCTAGATTTT.

The chain employs TRBV19 and TRBJ2-3, with D tentatively TRBD2 (6 bases). Trimming left V 7 bases short and J 2 bases short, with 16 bases between. CDR1 and CDR2 from the germline V gene are LNHDA and SQIVND (reference sequence). The length of the CDR3 is 15 residues. The CDR3 nucleotides are TGTGCCAGTAAAGCGGGTCTAGGTAACACAGATACGCAGTATTTT. As protein: CASKAGLGNTDTQYF.

The chain links TRBV11-3 to TRBJ2-7, with 10 bases matching TRBD1. Germline-derived CDR1 and CDR2 are SGHNT and YENEEA. This CDR3 is built from 17 residues. Trimming removed 1 base from V and 6 bases from J; junction bases left unmatched: 12. The CDR3 here is CASSLGDLRDRGSEQYF. The CDR3 nucleotides read TGTGCCAGCAGCTTAGGGGATTTAAGGGACAGGGGTAGCGAGCAGTACTTC.

The chain employs TRBV7-8 and TRBJ1-4; D may be TRBD1 (6 bases). V was clipped by 4 bases and J by 0 bases, with 12 bases between them. Germline values: CDR1 SGHVS, CDR2 FQNEAQ. The CDR3 runs to 16 residues. The CDR3 region has the DNA TGTGCCAGCAGCTGGTTTAGGGGGTCAACTAATGAAAAACTGTTTTTT. Encoded protein: CASSWFRGSTNEKLFF.

The chain links TRBV7-9 to TRBJ1-3, with a weak D call TRBD1 (5 bases). Per germline, CDR1 SEHNR and CDR2 FQNEAQ (reference sequence). The germline V and J ends were trimmed by 0 bases and 0 bases, with 12 bases remaining between them. This CDR3 is 17 amino acids long. CDR3 sequence reads: CASSLALGDSSGNTIYF. The CDR3 DNA reads as TGTGCCAGCAGCTTAGCCTTGGGAGACAGCTCTGGAAACACCATATATTTT.

V is TRBV4-1 and J is TRBJ1-6; D call uncertain. Trimming cost V 2 bases and J 7 bases, with 18 bases left between them. CDR3 length: 17 amino acids. Per germline, CDR1 MGHRA and CDR2 YSYEKL. The CDR3 loop is CASSQPRAGSKNSPLHF. The CDR3 DNA reads TGCGCCAGCAGCCAACCCCGTGCGGGGTCAAAGAATTCACCCCTCCACTTT.

The chain recombines TRBV3-1 (or the pseudogene TRBV3-2) with TRBJ1-6; 7 positions match TRBD1. This CDR3 contains 17 residues. V trimming: 4 bases; J trimming: 8 bases; junction bases outside the gene matches: 14. Germline CDR1 is LGHDT and CDR2 is YNNKEL (reference sequence). The CDR3 sequence is CASSRARTQGEYSPLHF. The CDR3 region has the DNA TGTGCCAGCAGCCGGGCTCGGACTCAGGGGGAGTATTCACCCCTCCACTTT.

The chain links TRBV5-1 to TRBJ1-2, with a possible D match to TRBD1 (6 bases). Trimming shortened V by 0 bases and J by 7 bases, and 25 bases separated the two germline ends. The CDR3 has 18 residues. CDR1 and CDR2 from the germline V gene are SGHRS and YFSETQ. CDR3 nucleotides: TGCGCCAGCAGCTTGGCTCTGTCGGTAGGGGGAGTTGGGAGTGGCTACACCTTC. Translating it yields CASSLALSVGGVGSGYTF.

The rearrangement uses TRBV12-5 and TRBJ1-5, with D perhaps matching TRBD1 (6 bases). The CDR3 spans 14 residues. Looked up from germline, CDR1 is LGHNT and CDR2 is FRNRAP. Trimming left V 3 bases short and J 4 bases short, with 10 bases between. CDR3 sequence: CASGFGGGNQPQHF. In DNA form, the CDR3 reads TGTGCTAGTGGTTTCGGAGGGGGGAATCAGCCCCAGCATTTT.

The chain is built from TRBV28 and TRBJ1-1; TRBD1 might be the D (6 bases). This CDR3 is 16 amino acids long. The V end was cut by 5 bases, the J end by 0 bases, with 16 bases between. Germline CDR1 and CDR2: MDHEN and SYDVKM. The CDR3 protein is CASSPTGPRLNTEAFF. The CDR3, as DNA: TGTGCCAGCAGTCCCACAGGGCCGAGATTGAACACTGAAGCTTTCTTT.

The V gene is TRBV6-1, the J gene TRBJ1-3; D not resolved. The CDR3 is made up of 17 amino acids. V lost 2 bases and J 1 base, leaving 15 bases between the germline ends. The germline CDR1 and CDR2 sequences are MNHNS and SASEGT. CDR3 loop: CASSEYLQLTSGNTIYF. CDR3 sequence (DNA): TGTGCCAGCAGTGAATATCTCCAGCTGACTTCTGGAAACACCATATATTTT.

The J gene is TRBJ2-7, the V gene TRBV30; no definite D call. The CDR3 consists of 15 residues. Looked up from germline, CDR1 is GTSNPN and CDR2 is SVGIG (reference sequence). V lost 0 bases and J lost 0, with 12 bases in between. In DNA form, the CDR3 reads TGTGCCTGGAGTGTCCGGGCCCTAAGCTCCTACGAGCAGTACTTC. Protein product: CAWSVRALSSYEQYF.

This sequence joins TRBV6-5 and TRBJ1-4, with D maybe TRBD1 (6 bases). The CDR3 consists of 14 residues. V lost 7 bases, J lost 6 bases, and 15 bases lay in between. Germline assignment: CDR1 MNHEY and CDR2 SVGAGI. CDR3 amino acids: CASIQGGPDEKLFF. The CDR3 nucleotides read TGTGCCAGCATCCAAGGGGGGCCGGATGAAAAACTGTTTTTT.

V usage is TRBV5-6 and J usage is TRBJ1-1; D gene unclear. V gave up 2 bases and J gave up 2 bases, with 7 bases separating them. Germline-derived CDR1 and CDR2 are SGHDT and YYEEEE. This CDR3 spans 13 amino acids. The CDR3 sequence is CASSFRINTEAFF. CDR3 in DNA: TGTGCCAGCAGCTTTCGGATCAACACTGAAGCTTTCTTT. Variable domain in full (rest from reference TRBV5-6 and TRBJ1-1): DAGVTQSPTHLIKTRGQQVTLRCSPKSGHDTVSWYQQALGQGPQFIFQYYEEEERQRGNFPDRFSGHQFPNYSSELNVNALLLGDSALYLCASSFRINTEAFFGQGTRLTVV.

This clone was found a few times. The chain combines TRBV19 with TRBJ2-1; D is possibly TRBD2 (6 bases). The CDR3 loop spans 17 amino acids. The V gene lost 7 bases and the J gene lost 0 bases, with 19 bases spanning the gap. The germline V gene encodes CDR1 LNHDA and CDR2 SQIVND (reference sequence). The CDR3 is CASTGHPGLSSYNEQFF. CDR3 in DNA: TGTGCCAGTACCGGCCACCCGGGACTTAGCTCCTACAATGAGCAGTTCTTC.

This sequence joins TRBV6-4 and TRBJ2-1; 11 bases are shared with TRBD2. Trimming cost V 3 bases and J 4 bases; bases outside gene matches: 2. Germline CDR1 MRHNA, CDR2 SNTAGT. The length of the CDR3 is 15 residues. CDR3 nucleotides: TGTGCCAGCAGTGAACTAGCGGGAGATTACAATGAGCAGTTCTTC. The encoded protein is CASSELAGDYNEQFF.

The J gene is TRBJ1-4, the V gene TRBV12-3 or TRBV12-4, with D unclear. V lost 3 bases to trimming and J lost 7 bases, with 6 bases between them. The CDR3 length is 12 residues. The CDR3 protein is CASSFRLEKLFF. The CDR3 DNA follows: TGTGCCAGCAGTTTCCGCCTTGAAAAACTGTTTTTT.

This rearrangement joins TRBV11-3 to TRBJ2-3, with D tentatively TRBD2 (6 bases). This CDR3 spans 15 amino acids. The germline V and J ends were trimmed by 5 bases and 5 bases, with 17 bases remaining between them. The germline V gene has CDR1 SGHNT and CDR2 YENEEA. The CDR3 sequence is CASSLAAASEDTQYF. CDR3 nucleotide sequence: TGTGCCAGCAGCCTAGCCGCGGCTAGCGAAGATACGCAGTATTTT. The full variable domain, completed using reference TRBV11-3 and TRBJ2-3, is EAGVVQSPRYKIIEKKQPVAFWCNPISGHNTLYWYLQNLGQGPELLIRYENEEAVDDSQLPKDRFSAERLKGVDSTLKIQPAELGDSAVYLCASSLAAASEDTQYFGPGTRLTVL.